Below, one T cell receptor (beta chain) is given with its context. Its antigen remains unknown. The sample belongs to a study of cytomegalovirus exposure and HLA in healthy donors. The CDR3 has 13 amino acids. Germline-derived CDR1 and CDR2 are SEHNR and FQNEAQ (reference sequence). Trimming took off 5 bases at V and 4 bases at J, with 10 bases between the two ends. Use of 60 Vbeta and 13 Jbeta primers characterized the PCR. Only in-frame clones appear in the TCRdb table, and some are missing; sequencing was by immunoSEQ multiplex PCR. The top ten hold around 3% of the sample, which has under 200,000 clones, roughly 60% seen once. Findings of the study overall: For most TCR beta V segments, an earlier analysis put the productive rate at about 90% or about 30% of the time. CMV serostatus was the only immune exposure information that was available.

This TCR came from a man in his forties or fifties in good health and CMV-seronegative. The specimen sequenced was PBMCs. The J gene is TRBJ2-3, the V gene TRBV7-9; no firm D call. In DNA form, the CDR3 reads TGTGCCAGCAGCCGCCCCCCGGCAGATACGCAGTATTTT. Translating gives CASSRPPADTQYF. Full variable domain (outside the CDR3, taken from reference TRBV7-9 and TRBJ2-3): DTGVSQNPRHKITKRGQNVTFRCDPISEHNRLYWYRQTLGQGPEFLTYFQNEAQLEKSRLLSDRFSAERPKGSFSTLEIQRTEQGDSAMYLCASSRPPADTQYFGPGTRLTVL.